One and the same sample provided the 13 T cell receptor beta chains below, sequenced in a study of shared clonotypes between healthy human individuals. Sequenced by immunoSEQ multiplex PCR; TCRdb stores in-frame clones only, minus some. Seen here are 2 million to 2.5 million clones, about nine tenths observed once, and the top ten hold 0.37%. The source material was naive CD4+ T cells from PBMCs. The subset denotes: CD45RA+ positively selected. These receptors were taken from a man between 18 and 35 years old in good health. Some clones in this sample may be carry-over from other donors' samples.

This clone has a single count. This sample also contains other DNA sequences that code for the same CDR3. DNA of the CDR3: TGCGCCAGCAGCTTAGCGGGACCCTACAATGAGCAGTTCTTC. As protein: CASSLAGPYNEQFF. The chain joins TRBV5-1 to TRBJ2-1, with TRBD2 matching 7 bases. The CDR3 is 14 residues long. The V gene's germline CDR1 is SGHRS and CDR2 YFSETQ. V trimming: 2 bases; J trimming: 2 bases; junction bases outside the gene matches: 1.

The V gene is TRBV11-2, the J gene TRBJ2-7; D gene unclear. The germline gives CDR1 SGHAT, CDR2 FQNNGV. The V end was cut by 3 bases, the J end by 2 bases, with 11 bases between. The CDR3 length is 14 residues. The CDR3 sequence: CASSFLVTAYEQYF. Written as DNA, the CDR3 is TGTGCCAGCAGCTTTCTTGTTACTGCCTACGAGCAGTACTTC.

This rearrangement joins TRBV19 to TRBJ2-3; D is unclear. CDR3 length: 13 amino acids. V was shortened by 0 bases and J by 4 bases, with 5 bases between the two germline ends. Germline CDR1 is LNHDA and CDR2 is SQIVND (reference sequence). CDR3 residues: CASSIEAADTQYF. Here the CDR3 DNA reads TGTGCCAGTAGTATAGAGGCCGCAGATACGCAGTATTTT.

The chain uses TRBV20-1 and TRBJ2-1; 7 bases are a match to TRBD1. The CDR3 covers 11 residues. From germline, CDR1 is DFQATT and CDR2 SNEGSKA (reference sequence). V was pared by 5 bases and J by 10 bases, with 5 bases of the junction left unmatched. CDR3 region: CSAPTGQEQFF. CDR3 nucleotide sequence: TGCAGTGCTCCAACGGGACAGGAGCAGTTCTTC.

V gene TRBV6-1 combines with J gene TRBJ1-1; a possible D gene is TRBD1 (6 bases). The germline CDR1 and CDR2 sequences are MNHNS and SASEGT. This CDR3 comprises 15 residues. V was shortened by 0 bases and J by 6 bases, with 14 bases between the two germline ends. Here the CDR3 reads CASSEAWRGIPEAFF. The CDR3 coding sequence is TGTGCCAGCAGTGAAGCATGGAGGGGGATACCTGAAGCTTTCTTT.

The chain employs TRBV19 and TRBJ2-1, with 10 bases lining up with TRBD2. The CDR3 length is 16 residues. Looked up from germline, CDR1 is LNHDA and CDR2 is SQIVND (reference sequence). Trimming cost V 8 bases and J 0 bases; bases outside gene matches: 7. DNA of the CDR3: TGTGCCAGTCGAGGACTAGCGGCAAGCTCCTACAATGAGCAGTTCTTC. Protein: CASRGLAASSYNEQFF.

This sequence joins TRBV29-1 and TRBJ2-5; 9 bases fit TRBD2. The V gene's germline CDR1 is SQVTM and CDR2 ANQGSEA. V shed 2 bases, J shed 4 bases, and the junction held 8 bases outside the gene matches. CDR3 size: 15 residues. CDR3 sequence: CSVERAGGGGETQYF. CDR3 bases: TGCAGCGTTGAAAGAGCGGGAGGCGGCGGAGAGACCCAGTACTTC.

This sequence joins TRBV5-1 and TRBJ1-1; the D gene is possibly TRBD1 (5 bases). In germline, CDR1 is SGHRS, CDR2 YFSETQ. Trimming removed 6 bases at V and 0 bases at J, with 15 bases between. CDR3 length equals 15 residues. CDR3 DNA: TGCGCCAGCACCAATCCGGGACTGCTGAACACTGAAGCTTTCTTT. Protein product: CASTNPGLLNTEAFF.

The chain uses TRBV28 and TRBJ2-7, with TRBD1 identical over 9 bases. The V and J ends lost 0 bases and 6 bases, in that order; junction bases with no gene match: 6. CDR3 length equals 15 residues. Germline values: CDR1 MDHEN, CDR2 SYDVKM. The CDR3 DNA sequence: TGTGCCAGCAGTTTATGGGTCGGGACAGGGTTCGAGCAGTACTTC. Translated: CASSLWVGTGFEQYF.

For this clone: Other nucleotide sequences in the sample specify the same CDR3. CDR3 sequence (DNA): TGTGCCAGCAGCTTTGCAGGGGCCCCCTACGAGCAGTACTTC. This encodes CASSFAGAPYEQYF. The V gene is TRBV5-4, the J gene TRBJ2-7; a possible D gene is TRBD1 (6 bases). The CDR3 runs to 14 residues. The germline V and J ends were trimmed by 2 bases and 2 bases, with 11 bases remaining between them. CDR1 and CDR2 from the germline V gene are SGHNT and YYREEE (reference sequence).

This chain connects TRBV18 to TRBJ1-2; possibly TRBD1 for D (6 bases). Germline values: CDR1 KGHSH, CDR2 LQKENI. This CDR3 is 14 amino acids long. The ends were cut back, 5 bases at V and 1 base at J, with 11 bases in the middle. For the CDR3, the DNA is TGTGCCAGCTCATTAAACAGGGATAACTATGGCTACACCTTC. It translates to CASSLNRDNYGYTF.

V gene TRBV7-2 combines with J gene TRBJ2-7; D might be TRBD2 (6 bases). The CDR3 consists of 15 residues. V lost 5 bases to trimming and J lost 1 base, with 15 bases between them. The V gene's germline CDR1 is SGHTA and CDR2 FQGNSA. The CDR3 bases are TGTGCCAGCAGCCCGGTGAGCGGGCCTTCCTACGAGCAGTACTTC. Its protein product is CASSPVSGPSYEQYF.

The genes are TRBV30 and TRBJ2-5; 8 bases line up with TRBD2. J was trimmed by 4 bases and V by 5 bases; bases with no gene match: 9. Per the germline V gene, CDR1 is GTSNPN and CDR2 is SVGIG (reference sequence). The CDR3 has 14 amino acids. Here the CDR3 DNA reads TGTGCCTGGGGGCTTGCGGCGGGAGGAGAGACCCAGTACTTC. Its protein product is CAWGLAAGGETQYF.